This TCR beta chain comes out of a study of blood T cell repertoires in COVID-19. Per the original methods: Amplification from reference gene primers served as the basis for estimated nucleated cell counts. Profiled with immunoSEQ multiplex PCR; TCRdb holds only in-frame clones, not every one. The DNA was the basis for D and trimming; V, J and clone size are from that table. The table has some 220,000 clones, more than 75% seen once; the top ten hold 5.2%. Sequencing was performed on peripheral blood. The clonotype comes from a woman between 70 and 85 years old with COVID-19, enrolled during active disease.

In nucleotides, the CDR3 is TGCAGTGCCGGGCGGGGGGATACGCAGTATTTT. Residues: CSAGRGDTQYF. This chain connects TRBV20-1 to TRBJ2-3; 7 bases are a match to TRBD2. Germline loops: CDR1 DFQATT, CDR2 SNEGSKA (reference sequence). This CDR3 has 11 amino acids. J lost 6 bases, V lost 6 bases, and 3 bases had no gene match.